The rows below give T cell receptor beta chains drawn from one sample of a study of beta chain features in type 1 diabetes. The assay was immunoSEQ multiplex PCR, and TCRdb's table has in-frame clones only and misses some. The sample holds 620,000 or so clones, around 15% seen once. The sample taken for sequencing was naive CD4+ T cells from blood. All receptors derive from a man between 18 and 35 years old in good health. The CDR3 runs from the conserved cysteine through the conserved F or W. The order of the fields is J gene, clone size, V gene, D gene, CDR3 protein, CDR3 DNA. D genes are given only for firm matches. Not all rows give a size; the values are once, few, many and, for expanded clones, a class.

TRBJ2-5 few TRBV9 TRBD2 CASSVGLAGASRETQYF TGTGCCAGCAGCGTTGGACTAGCGGGGGCCTCGAGGGAGACCCAGTACTTC
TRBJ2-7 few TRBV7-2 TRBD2 CASSLDGAGVREQYF TGTGCCAGCAGCTTAGACGGAGCGGGGGTTAGAGAGCAGTACTTC
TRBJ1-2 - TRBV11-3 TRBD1 CASSPGQGMDYGYTF TGTGCCAGCAGCCCCGGACAGGGGATGGACTATGGCTACACCTTC
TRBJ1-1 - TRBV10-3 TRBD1 CAISGQGAGEAFF TGTGCCATCAGTGGACAGGGGGCGGGTGAAGCTTTCTTT
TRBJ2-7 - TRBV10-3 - CAISESSRGPYEQYF TGTGCCATCAGTGAGTCTTCACGGGGCCCCTACGAGCAGTACTTC
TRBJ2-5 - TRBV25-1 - CASSEYNREETQYF TGTGCCAGCAGTGAATATAACAGGGAAGAGACCCAGTACTTC
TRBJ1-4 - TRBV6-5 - CASSYFYRDVGKLFF TGTGCCAGCAGTTACTTCTACAGGGATGTGGGAAAACTGTTTTTT
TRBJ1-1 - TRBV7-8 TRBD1 CASSLSGTANTEAFF TGTGCCAGCAGCTTATCAGGGACAGCGAACACTGAAGCTTTCTTT
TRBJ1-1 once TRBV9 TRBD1 CASSVGDRGRATEAFF TGTGCCAGCAGCGTAGGGGACAGGGGGCGCGCCACTGAAGCTTTCTTT
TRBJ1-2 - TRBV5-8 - CASSNYGYTF TGTGCCAGCAGCAACTATGGCTACACCTTC
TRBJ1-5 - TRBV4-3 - CASSQGRGVQPQHF TGCGCCAGCAGCCAAGGACGAGGGGTTCAGCCCCAGCATTTT
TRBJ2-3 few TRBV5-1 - CASSLEASRSADTQYF TGCGCCAGCAGCTTGGAGGCTAGTCGGTCCGCAGATACGCAGTATTTT
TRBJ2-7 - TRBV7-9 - CASSLAQGGSYF TGTGCCAGCAGCTTAGCACAGGGAGGGTCATACTTC
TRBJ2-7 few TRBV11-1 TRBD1 CASSLTGQGEYEQYF TGTGCCAGCAGCTTGACCGGACAGGGGGAATACGAGCAGTACTTC
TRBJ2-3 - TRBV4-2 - CASSKPPARNTDTQYF TGTGCCAGCAGCAAACCTCCCGCAAGGAACACAGATACGCAGTATTTT
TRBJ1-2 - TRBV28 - CASRLGSQGRPSGGYGYTF TGTGCCAGCCGCCTAGGGTCGCAGGGGCGGCCATCCGGCGGATATGGCTACACCTTC
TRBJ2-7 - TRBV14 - CASSQGPGFHEQYF TGTGCCAGCAGCCAGGGCCCAGGGTTCCACGAGCAGTACTTC
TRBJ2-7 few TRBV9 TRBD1 CASSVDPGTDARKYF TGTGCCAGCAGCGTAGACCCAGGGACAGATGCCCGTAAGTACTTC
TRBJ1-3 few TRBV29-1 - CSVSLGPGSGATIYF TGCAGCGTTTCCCTGGGGCCTGGTTCTGGCGCCACCATATATTTT
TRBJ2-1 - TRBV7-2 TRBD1 CASSSQRQGRMYNEQFF TGTGCCAGCAGCTCCCAACGACAGGGCCGAATGTACAATGAGCAGTTCTTC
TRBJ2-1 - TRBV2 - CASSPMLGGEQFF TGTGCCAGCAGCCCTATGTTAGGGGGTGAGCAGTTCTTC
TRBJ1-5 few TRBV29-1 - CSVVKDKAQHF TGCAGCGTTGTAAAGGATAAGGCCCAGCATTTT
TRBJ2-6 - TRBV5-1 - CASSLAAVISGANVLTF TGCGCCAGCAGCTTGGCCGCAGTGATCTCTGGGGCCAACGTCCTGACTTTC
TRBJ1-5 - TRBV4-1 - CASSQDLDNQPQHF TGCGCCAGCAGCCAAGATCTGGACAATCAGCCCCAGCATTTT
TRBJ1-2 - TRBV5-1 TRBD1 CASSDGSGTAFYGYTF TGCGCCAGCAGTGACGGGTCCGGGACAGCCTTCTATGGCTACACCTTC
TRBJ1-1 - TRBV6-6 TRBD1 CASSQQGANTEAFF TGTGCCAGCAGTCAACAGGGGGCTAACACTGAAGCTTTCTTT
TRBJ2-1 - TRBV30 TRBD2 CAWGGTSGGNEQFF TGTGCCTGGGGGGGTACTAGCGGGGGTAATGAGCAGTTCTTC
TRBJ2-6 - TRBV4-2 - CASSQTGSGANVLTF TGTGCCAGCAGCCAGACAGGATCTGGGGCCAACGTCCTGACTTTC
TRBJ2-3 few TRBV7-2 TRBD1 CASSRVGGAFGTDTQYF TGTGCCAGCAGCCGGGTAGGGGGCGCGTTTGGCACAGATACGCAGTATTTT
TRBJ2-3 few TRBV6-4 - CASSDSGRTTDTQYF TGTGCCAGCAGTGACTCAGGGCGGACCACAGATACGCAGTATTTT
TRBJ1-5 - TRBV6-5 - CASSSSGHRYNQPQHF TGTGCCAGCAGTTCGTCCGGACACCGATACAATCAGCCCCAGCATTTT
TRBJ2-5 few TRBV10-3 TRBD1 CAISELQGIRETQYF TGTGCCATCAGTGAATTACAGGGGATACGAGAGACCCAGTACTTC
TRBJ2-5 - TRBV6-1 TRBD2 CASSRDDGGAQYF TGTGCCAGCAGTAGAGACGACGGGGGGGCCCAGTACTTC
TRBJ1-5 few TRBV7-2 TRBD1 CASSTRQGNQPQHF TGTGCCAGCAGCACCCGACAGGGGAATCAGCCCCAGCATTTT
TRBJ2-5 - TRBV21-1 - CASSTGLAGRRVQETQYF TGTGCCAGCAGCACTGGACTAGCGGGAAGGAGGGTACAAGAGACCCAGTACTTC
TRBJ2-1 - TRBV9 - CASSPQLGRGRNEQFF TGTGCCAGCAGCCCGCAATTAGGAAGGGGTCGTAATGAGCAGTTCTTC
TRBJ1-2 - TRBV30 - CAWGTGSGYTF TGTGCCTGGGGAACCGGGAGTGGCTACACCTTC
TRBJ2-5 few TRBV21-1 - CASSKATGQGLTQYF TGTGCCAGCAGCAAAGCGACAGGACAGGGTCTGACCCAGTACTTC
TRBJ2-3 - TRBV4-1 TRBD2 CASSQDGGGRGDTQYF TGCGCCAGCAGCCAAGATGGCGGGGGGCGGGGAGATACGCAGTATTTT
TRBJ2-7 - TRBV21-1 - CASSKKDGSYEQYF TGTGCCAGCAGCAAAAAGGACGGCTCCTACGAGCAGTACTTC
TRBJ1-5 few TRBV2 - CASSRQGAYNQPQHF TGTGCCAGCAGTCGTCAGGGCGCGTACAATCAGCCCCAGCATTTT
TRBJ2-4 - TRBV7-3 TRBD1 CASSPDKDRAQYF TGTGCCAGCAGCCCCGACAAGGACAGGGCCCAGTACTTC
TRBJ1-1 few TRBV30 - CAWRRVTEAFF TGTGCCTGGAGGCGTGTCACTGAAGCTTTCTTT
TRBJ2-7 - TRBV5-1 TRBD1 CASRDDRASYEQYF TGCGCCAGCAGGGATGACAGGGCCTCCTACGAGCAGTACTTC
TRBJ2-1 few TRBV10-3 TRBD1 CAISRVQGARYEQFF TGTGCCATCAGTCGGGTTCAGGGGGCGCGCTATGAGCAGTTCTTC
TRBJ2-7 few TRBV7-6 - CASSLGGPYEQYF TGTGCCAGCAGCTTAGGAGGGCCCTACGAGCAGTACTTC
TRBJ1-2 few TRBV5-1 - CASKRANYGYTF TGCGCCAGCAAAAGAGCTAACTATGGCTACACCTTC
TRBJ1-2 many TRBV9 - CASSVDRNYGYTF TGTGCCAGCAGCGTAGACAGGAACTATGGCTACACCTTC
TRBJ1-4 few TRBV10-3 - CAISEIRTAGATNEKLFF TGTGCCATCAGTGAGATCCGGACCGCGGGCGCAACTAATGAAAAACTGTTTTTT
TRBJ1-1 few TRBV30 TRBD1 CAWSAGQSNTEAFF TGTGCCTGGAGTGCGGGACAGTCGAACACTGAAGCTTTCTTT
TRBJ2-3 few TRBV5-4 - CASSFRSWGTDTQYF TGTGCCAGCAGCTTCCGGTCGTGGGGCACAGATACGCAGTATTTT
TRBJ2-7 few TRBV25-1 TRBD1 CASSSSRDRGHHEQYF TGTGCCAGCAGTTCGTCCCGGGACAGGGGTCACCACGAGCAGTACTTC
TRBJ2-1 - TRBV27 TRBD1 CASSVLTGVAYNEQFF TGTGCCAGCAGTGTCCTGACAGGGGTCGCCTACAATGAGCAGTTCTTC
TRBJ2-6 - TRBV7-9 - CASSMTGLGANVLTF TGTGCCAGCAGCATGACAGGACTTGGGGCCAACGTCCTGACTTTC
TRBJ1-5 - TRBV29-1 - CSVAEEPNQPQHF TGCAGCGTAGCAGAGGAACCAAATCAGCCCCAGCATTTT
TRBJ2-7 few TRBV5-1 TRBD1 CASSSENRGLSFEQYF TGCGCCAGCAGCTCGGAGAACAGGGGGCTCTCCTTCGAGCAGTACTTC
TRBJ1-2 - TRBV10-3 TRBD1 CAIGQGENYGYTF TGTGCCATCGGACAGGGAGAGAACTATGGCTACACCTTC
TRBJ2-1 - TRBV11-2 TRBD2 CASSFPSGSSNEQFF TGTGCCAGCAGCTTCCCTAGCGGGAGTTCAAATGAGCAGTTCTTC
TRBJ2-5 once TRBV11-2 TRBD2 CASSLPRLAGVKTQYF TGTGCCAGCAGCTTACCGAGACTAGCGGGAGTAAAGACCCAGTACTTC
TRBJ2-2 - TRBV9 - CASSRDWNPNTGELFF TGTGCCAGCAGCCGGGACTGGAATCCGAACACCGGGGAGCTGTTTTTT